This TCR beta chain was found in a study of T cells in Graves' hyperthyroidism and ophthalmopathy. Study-wide findings and caveats: In validation, the model predicted ophthalmopathy. These predictions came a median about 6.5 months before onset.

This clonotype was found many times. Its antigen is not identified. The CDR3 runs 13 residues. Trimming removed 2 bases from V and 3 bases from J, with 10 bases in between. Germline V gene lookup returns CDR1 DFQATT and CDR2 SNEGSKA (reference sequence). Amplified regions were TCR beta CDR3 sequences from RNA transcripts. The HTBI primer set drove a first-round RT-PCR of the TCR CDR3. Using its own MiXCR run on the multiplex PCR reads, TCRdb lists one record per CDR3 protein. The sample lists a few hundred thousand distinct CDR3 sequences; 13% were seen once. V gene TRBV20-1 combines with J gene TRBJ1-2; D perhaps matches TRBD1 (5 bases). Material for sequencing was blood. The receptor was isolated from a woman under 30 with Graves' hyperthyroidism. CDR3 region: CSARQGWDYGYTF. DNA for the CDR3: TGCAGTGCTAGACAGGGATGGGACTATGGCTACACCTTC.